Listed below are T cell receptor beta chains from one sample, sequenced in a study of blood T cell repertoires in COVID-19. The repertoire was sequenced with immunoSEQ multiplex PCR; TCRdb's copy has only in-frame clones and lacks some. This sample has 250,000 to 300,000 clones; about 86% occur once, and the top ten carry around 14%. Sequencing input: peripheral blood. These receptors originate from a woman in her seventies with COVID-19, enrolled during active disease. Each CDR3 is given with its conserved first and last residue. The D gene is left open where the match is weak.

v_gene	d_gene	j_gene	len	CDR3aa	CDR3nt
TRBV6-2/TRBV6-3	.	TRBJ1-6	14	CASSPDIGYSPLHF	TGTGCCAGCAGTCCGGACATCGGATATTCACCCCTCCACTTT
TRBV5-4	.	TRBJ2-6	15	CASSLASSGANVLTF	TGTGCCAGCAGCTTGGCCTCTTCTGGGGCCAACGTCCTGACTTTC
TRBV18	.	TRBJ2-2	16	CASSPGGTANTGELFF	TGTGCCAGCTCACCAGGCGGGACAGCGAACACCGGGGAGCTGTTTTTT
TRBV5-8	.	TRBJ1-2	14	CASSGRGGNYGYTF	TGTGCCAGCAGCGGACGGGGGGGGAACTATGGCTACACCTTC
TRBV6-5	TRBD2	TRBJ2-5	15	CASQVERGGWETQYF	TGTGCCTCACAAGTGGAGCGGGGGGGTTGGGAGACCCAGTACTTC
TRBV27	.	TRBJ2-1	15	CASSLEGPPRNEQFF	TGTGCCAGCAGTTTAGAGGGTCCCCCTAGGAATGAGCAGTTCTTC
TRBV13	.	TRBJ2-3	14	CASSLGRSADTQYF	TGTGCCAGCAGCTTAGGCCGTAGCGCCGATACGCAGTATTTT
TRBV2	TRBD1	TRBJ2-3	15	CAGNPGTGITDTQYF	TGTGCCGGCAACCCCGGGACAGGGATCACAGATACGCAGTATTTT
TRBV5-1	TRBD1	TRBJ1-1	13	CASSSGQGEFFSF	TGCGCCAGCAGCTCGGGACAGGGTGAGTTCTTTTCCTTT
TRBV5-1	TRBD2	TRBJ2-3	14	CASSQTSDEDTQYF	TGCGCCAGCAGCCAGACTAGCGACGAAGATACGCAGTATTTT
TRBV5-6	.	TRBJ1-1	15	CASSSAGAGGTEAFF	TGTGCCAGCAGCTCCGCAGGGGCGGGGGGCACTGAAGCTTTCTTT
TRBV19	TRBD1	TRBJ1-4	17	CASLASTGVQLNEKLFF	TGTGCCAGCCTCGCATCGACAGGGGTGCAACTAAATGAAAAACTGTTTTTT
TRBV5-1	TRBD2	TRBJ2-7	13	CASSLEASGEQYF	TGCGCCAGCAGCTTGGAGGCTAGCGGCGAGCAGTACTTC
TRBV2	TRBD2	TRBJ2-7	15	CASSIGTSGTYEQYF	TGTGCCAGCAGCATAGGGACTAGCGGTACCTACGAGCAGTACTTC
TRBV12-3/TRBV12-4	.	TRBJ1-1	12	CASSSGRTEAFF	TGTGCCAGCAGTTCAGGGCGCACTGAAGCTTTCTTT